This TCR beta chain was sequenced during a study of long-term antiretroviral therapy in people with HIV. Study at large: Specimens dating back about a decade before the 2015 immediate-ART recommendation are the oldest included. General study findings and limits: ART was followed by higher diversity that remained below transplant donor controls.

The assay, immunoSEQ v3.0, was run at survey level. The repertoire was sequenced with immunoSEQ multiplex PCR; TCRdb's copy has only in-frame clones and lacks some. The data contain around 27,000 clones, over 75% of them singletons. On this clone itself: The antigen remains undetermined.

V lost 4 bases, J lost 4 bases, and 7 bases stayed unmatched. The CDR3 loop spans 15 amino acids. Germline V lookup: CDR1 SGHNT, CDR2 YYREEE (reference sequence). V is TRBV5-4 and J is TRBJ2-3; 9 bases line up with TRBD1. The specimen comprised unsorted PBMCs, sampled 3 years after starting antiretroviral therapy. This TCR was sampled from a man aged 35-49 years with HIV. CDR3 DNA: TGTGCCAGCAGCCGAACGACAGGGGGGGCAGATACGCAGTATTTT. Protein: CASSRTTGGADTQYF.